This T cell receptor beta chain was found in a study of shared clonotypes between healthy human individuals. Clones were read by immunoSEQ multiplex PCR, and TCRdb kept only the in-frame ones, dropping some. The profile shows 1.6 million or so clones, roughly 96% of them singletons. Both subsets, CD45RA+ naive and CD45RA-negative memory, were split from the CD4+ cells. After removal of 3 bases from V and 5 bases from J, the junction contained 13 bases not matched to a gene. The germline V gene encodes CDR1 GTSNPN and CDR2 SVGIG (reference sequence). The CDR3 extends over 16 amino acids. The receptor was isolated from a man aged 25 to 45 in good health. This sequence joins TRBV30 and TRBJ2-3; TRBD2 agrees at 8 bases. The sample was naive CD4+ T cells sorted from blood. The sample's subset: CD45RA+ positively selected. CDR3 loop: CAWRTIKREKRDTQYF. In nucleotides, the CDR3 is TGTGCCTGGAGGACCATCAAGCGGGAGAAGAGAGATACGCAGTATTTT.